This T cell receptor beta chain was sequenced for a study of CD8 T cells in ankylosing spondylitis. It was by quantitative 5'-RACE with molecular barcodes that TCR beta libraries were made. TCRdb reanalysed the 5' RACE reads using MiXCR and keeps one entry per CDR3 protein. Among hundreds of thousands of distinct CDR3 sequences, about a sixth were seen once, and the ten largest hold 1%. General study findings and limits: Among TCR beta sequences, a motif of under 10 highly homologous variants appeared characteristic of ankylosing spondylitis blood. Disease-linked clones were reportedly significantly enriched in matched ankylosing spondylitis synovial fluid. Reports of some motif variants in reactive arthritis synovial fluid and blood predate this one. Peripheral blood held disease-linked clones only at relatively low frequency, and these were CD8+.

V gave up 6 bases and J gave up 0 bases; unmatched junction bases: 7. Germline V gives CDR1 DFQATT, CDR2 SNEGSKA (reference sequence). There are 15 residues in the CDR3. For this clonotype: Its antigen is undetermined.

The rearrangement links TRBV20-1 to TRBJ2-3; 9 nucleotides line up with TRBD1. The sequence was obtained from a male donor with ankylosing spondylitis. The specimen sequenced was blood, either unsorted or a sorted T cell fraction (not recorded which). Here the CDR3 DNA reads TGCAGTGCCCCGGACAGGGGACAGAGCACAGATACGCAGTATTTT. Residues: CSAPDRGQSTDTQYF.